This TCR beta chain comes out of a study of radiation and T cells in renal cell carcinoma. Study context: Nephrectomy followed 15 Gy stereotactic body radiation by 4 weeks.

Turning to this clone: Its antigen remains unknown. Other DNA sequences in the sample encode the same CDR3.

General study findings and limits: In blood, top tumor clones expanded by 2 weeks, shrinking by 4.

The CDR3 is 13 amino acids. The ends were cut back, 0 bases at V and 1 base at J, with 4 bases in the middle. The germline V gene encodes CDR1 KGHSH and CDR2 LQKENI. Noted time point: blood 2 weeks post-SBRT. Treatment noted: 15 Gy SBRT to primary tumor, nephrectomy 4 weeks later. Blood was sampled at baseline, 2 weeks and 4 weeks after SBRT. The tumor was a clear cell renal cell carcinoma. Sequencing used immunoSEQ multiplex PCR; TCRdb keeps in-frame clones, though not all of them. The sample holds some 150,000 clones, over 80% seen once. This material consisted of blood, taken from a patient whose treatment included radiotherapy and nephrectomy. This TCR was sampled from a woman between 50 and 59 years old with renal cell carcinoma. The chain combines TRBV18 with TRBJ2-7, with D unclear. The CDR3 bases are TGTGCCAGCTCACCACCGAATTCCTACGAGCAGTACTTC. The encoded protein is CASSPPNSYEQYF.